Listed below are T cell receptor beta chains from one sample, sequenced in a study of T cell responses to AZD1222 COVID-19 vaccine. This table comes from immunoSEQ multiplex PCR, and its TCRdb copy is limited to in-frame clones, with some not included. The data show some 120,000 clones, about 86% seen once. The input for sequencing was peripheral blood, taken on day 0 of AZD1222 vaccination. The source is an adult in good health. Both conserved end residues are part of each CDR3. D genes are given only for firm matches. Only some rows state a clone size, as once, few, many or a class for expanded clones.

v_gene	d_gene	j_gene	abundance	CDR3aa	CDR3nt
TRBV24-1	NA	TRBJ1-1	few	CATSDSGISTEAFF	TGTGCCACCAGTGATTCAGGGATTTCCACTGAAGCTTTCTTT
TRBV7-3	NA	TRBJ2-5	NA	CASSSRGGGDETQYF	TGTGCCAGCAGCTCGAGAGGAGGGGGAGACGAGACCCAGTACTTC
TRBV4-3	NA	TRBJ2-1	NA	CASSQETWAAEQFF	TGCGCCAGCAGCCAAGAAACTTGGGCGGCTGAGCAGTTCTTC
TRBV27	TRBD1	TRBJ1-5	once	CASSSDRANQPQHF	TGTGCCAGCAGTTCAGACAGGGCTAATCAGCCCCAGCATTTT
TRBV18	TRBD1	TRBJ1-1	NA	CASSRQGVDTEAFF	TGTGCCAGCTCAAGACAGGGGGTAGACACTGAAGCTTTCTTT
TRBV20-1	TRBD2	TRBJ2-5	NA	CSASSLAGYQETQYF	TGCAGTGCTAGTTCGCTAGCGGGCTATCAAGAGACCCAGTACTTC
TRBV30	NA	TRBJ1-2	once	CAWSDPAIVANYGYTF	TGTGCCTGGAGTGACCCAGCTATCGTAGCTAACTATGGCTACACCTTC
TRBV7-7	NA	TRBJ2-2	NA	CASSRGQNTGELFF	TGTGCCAGCAGCCGCGGGCAGAACACCGGGGAGCTGTTTTTT
TRBV19	TRBD2	TRBJ2-1	NA	CASSTQRWSGGNEQFF	TGTGCCAGTAGTACTCAAAGGTGGAGCGGGGGAAATGAGCAGTTCTTC
TRBV7-9	NA	TRBJ2-5	NA	CASSLTETQYF	TGTGCCAGCAGCCTGACAGAGACCCAGTACTTC
TRBV5-6	NA	TRBJ1-1	medium-sized	CASSLPGENTEAFF	TGTGCCAGCAGCTTACCCGGGGAGAACACTGAAGCTTTCTTT
TRBV6-5	TRBD1	TRBJ1-1	NA	CASSLRGARSEAFF	TGTGCCAGCAGCCTCAGGGGGGCGCGGTCTGAAGCTTTCTTT
TRBV18	TRBD2	TRBJ2-2	NA	CASSPMEGLATGGELFF	TGTGCCAGCTCACCTATGGAGGGACTAGCGACAGGCGGGGAGCTGTTTTTT
TRBV7-2	TRBD2	TRBJ2-7	NA	CASSVVGGDEQYF	TGTGCCAGCAGCGTCGTGGGAGGGGACGAGCAGTACTTC
TRBV7-2	NA	TRBJ2-3	NA	CASSPLGTDTQYF	TGTGCCAGCAGCCCCTTGGGCACAGATACGCAGTATTTT
TRBV13	TRBD1	TRBJ1-2	NA	CASSLRDRGPGYTF	TGTGCCAGCAGCTTGAGGGACAGGGGGCCTGGCTACACCTTC
TRBV27	TRBD1	TRBJ2-7	NA	CASSRSQGFRVYEQYF	TGTGCCAGCAGCCGCTCACAGGGGTTTCGGGTCTACGAGCAGTACTTC
TRBV29-1	TRBD2	TRBJ2-1	once	CSVGLLAGGLNEQFF	TGCAGCGTCGGATTATTAGCGGGGGGGCTCAATGAGCAGTTCTTC
TRBV7-2	NA	TRBJ1-1	once	CASSPDGQNTEAFF	TGTGCCAGCAGCCCGGACGGGCAGAACACTGAAGCTTTCTTT
TRBV27	NA	TRBJ1-6	NA	CASSSGSYNSPLHF	TGTGCCAGCAGTTCCGGCTCCTATAATTCACCCCTCCACTTT
TRBV18	NA	TRBJ1-1	NA	CASSPNVNTEAFF	TGTGCCAGCTCACCAAATGTGAACACTGAAGCTTTCTTT
TRBV7-6	NA	TRBJ1-1	NA	CASSRSLAVNTEAFF	TGTGCCAGCAGCCGCAGTTTGGCAGTGAACACTGAAGCTTTCTTT
TRBV14	NA	TRBJ1-4	NA	CASSQDPGLGEKLFF	TGTGCCAGCAGCCAAGATCCAGGGCTCGGTGAAAAACTGTTTTTT
TRBV3-1/TRBV3-2	TRBD1	TRBJ2-7	NA	CASSHGRGSSYEQYF	TGTGCCAGCAGCCATGGCAGGGGGTCCTCCTACGAGCAGTACTTC
TRBV4-2	TRBD2	TRBJ2-1	NA	CASSQEGTSGYNEQFF	TGTGCCAGCAGCCAAGAGGGGACTAGCGGCTACAATGAGCAGTTCTTC
TRBV5-5	NA	TRBJ2-2	NA	CASSLRSEGDTGELFF	TGTGCCAGCAGCTTGAGGAGTGAGGGTGACACCGGGGAGCTGTTTTTT
TRBV29-1	NA	TRBJ2-3	NA	CSVEGGSTDTQYF	TGCAGCGTTGAAGGTGGAAGCACAGATACGCAGTATTTT
TRBV5-1	TRBD2	TRBJ2-7	few	CASSWGLASSYEQYF	TGCGCCAGCAGCTGGGGACTAGCGAGCTCCTACGAGCAGTACTTC
TRBV19	NA	TRBJ1-2	NA	CASSIPGAQYGYTF	TGTGCCAGTAGTATTCCAGGGGCCCAATATGGCTACACCTTC
TRBV5-5	NA	TRBJ1-2	NA	CASSFYPGSFGYTF	TGTGCCAGCAGCTTTTATCCGGGAAGCTTTGGCTACACCTTC
TRBV10-1	NA	TRBJ1-1	NA	CASSGAAGEAFF	TGCGCCAGCAGTGGAGCTGCGGGGGAAGCTTTCTTT
TRBV30	TRBD2	TRBJ2-7	NA	CAWSERGGPYEQYF	TGTGCCTGGAGTGAGCGCGGGGGTCCCTACGAGCAGTACTTC
TRBV10-3	NA	TRBJ1-1	few	CAISLGPSASEAFF	TGTGCCATCAGCCTGGGACCCTCGGCATCTGAAGCTTTCTTT
TRBV11-2	TRBD1	TRBJ1-1	NA	CASSQGQGAEAFF	TGTGCCAGCAGCCAGGGACAGGGGGCTGAAGCTTTCTTT
TRBV20-1	NA	TRBJ1-2	NA	CSARARNGYTF	TGCAGTGCTCGTGCGAGGAATGGCTACACCTTC
TRBV7-8	TRBD1	TRBJ1-4	NA	CASSTHYRDRGEKLFF	TGTGCCAGCAGCACCCACTACCGGGACAGGGGAGAAAAACTGTTTTTT
TRBV5-5	NA	TRBJ1-5	NA	CASSLGTGSNQPQHF	TGTGCCAGCAGCCTGGGGACGGGTAGCAATCAGCCCCAGCATTTT
TRBV7-3	NA	TRBJ2-1	NA	CASSLRATSYNEQFF	TGTGCCAGCAGCTTAAGGGCTACATCCTACAATGAGCAGTTCTTC
TRBV9	NA	TRBJ1-1	NA	CASSVEGRANTEAFF	TGTGCCAGCAGCGTAGAAGGCAGGGCGAACACTGAAGCTTTCTTT
TRBV15	TRBD1	TRBJ1-1	NA	CATSRDRGAGGATEAFF	TGTGCCACCAGCAGGGACAGGGGGGCCGGCGGTGCGACTGAAGCTTTCTTT
TRBV3-1/TRBV3-2	TRBD1	TRBJ2-5	few	CASSPQGETQYF	TGTGCCAGCAGCCCACAGGGGGAGACCCAGTACTTC
TRBV6-6	NA	TRBJ1-4	NA	CASSSGELEKLFF	TGTGCCAGCAGTTCTGGGGAACTTGAAAAACTGTTTTTT
TRBV19	NA	TRBJ1-1	once	CASRIGVGTEAFF	TGTGCCAGTAGAATAGGGGTGGGCACTGAAGCTTTCTTT
TRBV29-1	TRBD1	TRBJ1-3	NA	CSVAGGPGNTIYF	TGCAGCGTGGCAGGGGGCCCTGGAAACACCATATATTTT
TRBV3-1/TRBV3-2	NA	TRBJ2-7	NA	CASSQRVGSNYEQYF	TGTGCCAGCAGCCAGCGGGTCGGCAGTAACTACGAGCAGTACTTC
TRBV5-4	NA	TRBJ2-7	NA	CASSRVSNEQYF	TGTGCCAGCAGCCGTGTTTCAAACGAGCAGTACTTC
TRBV5-5	NA	TRBJ2-3	NA	CASSLGPGNTQYF	TGTGCCAGCAGCTTGGGGCCAGGGAATACGCAGTATTTT
TRBV4-1	TRBD2	TRBJ2-2	NA	CASSQRLAGNTGELFF	TGCGCCAGCAGCCAACGACTAGCGGGAAACACCGGGGAGCTGTTTTTT
TRBV28	TRBD1	TRBJ2-2	NA	CASTFWRTGATGELFF	TGTGCCAGCACTTTCTGGCGGACAGGGGCGACCGGGGAGCTGTTTTTT
TRBV29-1	NA	TRBJ1-6	NA	CSVVLGGTLHF	TGCAGCGTTGTTTTAGGGGGAACCCTCCACTTT
TRBV10-3	TRBD1	TRBJ2-7	NA	CAISMQGTGSDEQYF	TGTGCCATCAGCATGCAGGGGACAGGGTCCGACGAGCAGTACTTC